The T cell receptor (beta chain) described here comes from a study of response to subunit inactivated influenza vaccine. Note on this clonotype: The antigen is undetermined.

Study-wide results and limits: Each seasonal flu vaccination may recruit only limited new T cells, authors suggested.

TCRdb independently ran MiXCR on the RT-PCR reads; one entry per CDR3 protein. The table has hundreds of thousands of distinct CDR3 sequences, approximately 17% seen once. The receptor comes from a man aged 45-65 years who received an inactivated influenza vaccine. The sequenced sample was PBMCs from blood, obtained about 5 days after vaccination.

The chain's CDR3 is CASSRTWTGSTGELFF. CDR3 DNA sequence: TGCGCCAGCAGCCGCACCTGGACTGGTAGCACCGGGGAGCTGTTTTTT. The chain combines TRBV4-3 with TRBJ2-2, with D maybe TRBD2 (5 bases). Trimming stripped 4 bases from V and 4 bases from J, with 16 bases between. The germline V gene encodes CDR1 LGHNA and CDR2 YSLEER. This CDR3 is 16 amino acids long.